Given below is one T cell receptor (beta chain) in context. Methods used by the authors: Researchers report that nucleated cell counts were estimated from reference gene primer amplification. TCRdb's table, derived via immunoSEQ multiplex PCR, lists solely in-frame clones and lacks some. The DNA gave D and trimming, while V, J and clone size come from that table. The sample shows over 130,000 clones, around 90% of them seen only once. This record belongs to a study of blood T cell repertoires in COVID-19. Study in general: Acute and convalescent COVID-19 samples came from the United States, Italy and Spain. Sources were T cells, B-cell-depleted T cells, or PBMCs; the material itself was cDNA or gDNA.

The CDR3 is made up of 14 amino acids. CDR1 and CDR2 from the germline V gene are MNHEY and SVGAGI. The ends lost 7 bases at V and 2 bases at J; junction bases unmatched: 2. The specimen was peripheral blood. The V and J genes are TRBV6-5 and TRBJ1-4, with 9 nucleotides matching TRBD1. The source of this sequence is a woman aged 60-70 years with active or convalescent COVID-19. The CDR3 nucleotides read TGTGCCAGCAAACAGGGGGCCACTAATGAAAAACTGTTTTTT. This sequence encodes CASKQGATNEKLFF.